What follows is one T cell receptor beta chain and its context. No cognate antigen has been identified for it. It has no much larger one-base neighbor in the sample; base qualities were not kept. These data are taken from a study of shared clonotypes between healthy human individuals (TCRdb year 2020). At the level of the whole study: The cohort included three men and two women between 18 and 49 years of age. Per donor, three plates each were used for CD4 naive and CD4 memory, two for CD8 naive, and one for CD8 memory. To estimate repertoire size and how much clonotype sharing occurs between individuals, the study deeply sequenced the blood TCR repertoires of five or six healthy adults. Different laboratories and diverse techniques were used to prepare libraries and sequence TCR repertoires, to increase sequencing depth and limit assay-specific biases. Between about 0.94 and 8.9 billion PBMCs per donor were obtained by leukapheresis.

Using the deep immunoSEQ assay, multiplex PCR amplified TCR CDR3 regions from genomic DNA. Extracted genomic DNA from each cell subset was spread evenly across all wells of several immunoSEQ 96-well plates, with each plate serving as a replicate. For sorted subsets, approximately 210 ng genomic DNA, equal to 30,000 or so T cell genomes, was loaded into each replicate PCR. The purified libraries were quantified using a Qubit 3.0 fluorometer, sized with a Bioanalyzer 2100, and then quantified again using the KAPA Library Quantification kit. Every immunoSEQ 96-well plate was sequenced on a dedicated single-read 150-cycle Illumina NextSeq 550 flow cell. In the authors' own workflow: Because the immunoSEQ output held only junctional sequences and lacked quality scores, the filtering could not match the filtering applied to full-length reads. Sequences were annotated with PyIR, a Python wrapper for IgBLAST v1.9, using IMGT germline references to assign V/J genes and CDR3. Reads were filtered out if the reads had weak V/J assignments (E-value above 1e-6), no CDR3, stop codons, out-of-frame junctions, or ambiguous translated residues. V3J clonotypes were defined as sequences sharing an identical inferred V gene, J gene, and CDR3 amino acid sequence. The percentage overlap between two repertoires was calculated by dividing the number of shared unique clonotypes by the size of the smaller repertoire. RTK rarefaction, the Chao1 estimator, and Recon v2.1 estimates of unobserved clonotypes were used to assess repertoire richness. Generation probabilities for all TCRbeta clonotypes obtained by the gDNA method from a handful of donors were computed using OLGA. Not all clones reach the TCRdb copy of this immuneACCESS table, which keeps in-frame sequences only. Checked studies attribute under half of the gap to unresolved V genes and leave the rest unexplained. Clone size and V and J calls were adopted from that table, with D and trimming inferred from the DNA. The sample yields some 1,900,000 clones; roughly 95% were counted once. The ten largest make up more than 0.95% of the sample.

Via the germline V gene, CDR1 is SQVTM and CDR2 ANQGSEA. Relative to germline, V is missing 4 bases and J is missing 5 bases, with 11 bases of the junction outside any gene match. Including the terminal cysteine and phenylalanine, the CDR3 comprises 15 residues. Just the 45-base CDR3 DNA is kept, in frame starting at base 1. Findings and caveats that apply to the study as a whole: Pairwise subsampling indicated that sequencing depth was expected to affect the degree of clonotype sharing among donors. Even with the large sequencing depth, rarefaction of the sorted-subset datasets indicated that sequencing was incomplete. Sharing across a few donors was observed for approximately 4.6% of naive CD4, 3% to 4% of naive CD8, 2% to 2.5% of memory CD4, and around 0.4% of memory CD8 clonotypes. Higher generation probabilities were observed for clonotypes shared by all four sorted-subset donors than for non-shared clonotypes. The genetic and exposure-history diversity represented was limited by the small number of donors. Estimated clonotype richness was generally larger for naive than for memory subsets. Sampling was limited to blood, and TCR repertoires in tissue likely differ from TCR repertoires in blood.

CD8 naive samples were CD45RO-negative cells positively selected for CCR7, giving a CD45RA+CCR7+ population that excluded TemRA cells. Healthy HIV-negative adults with no recently reported acute infections or vaccinations were included as donors. Only Caucasian adults living in Nashville, Tennessee, USA were represented among the donors. Blood was obtained by leukapheresis, after which PBMCs were separated by Ficoll-Histopaque density gradient centrifugation and cryopreserved in liquid nitrogen vapor phase. Analytical flow cytometry was used to check the purity and quantity of each magnetically sorted T cell population. From each sorted fraction, genomic DNA was isolated and quantified by UV absorbance on a Nanodrop 2000c.

What was sequenced was naive CD8+ T cells sorted from blood. What this sample's cell subset or site label stands for: CD45RA+CCR7+. The clonotype originates from a man aged 18 to 30 in good health. The receptor chain draws on TRBV29-1 and TRBJ2-7, and 10 junction bases match TRBD1. CDR3 region: CSVGGQGKRSHEQYF. DNA sequence: TGCAGCGTTGGGGGACAGGGGAAACGGTCCCACGAGCAGTACTTC.